This T cell receptor (beta chain) was documented in a study of CD8 T cells in ankylosing spondylitis. Per germline, CDR1 SGHRS and CDR2 YFSETQ. V lost 8 bases, J lost 1 base, and 7 bases stayed unmatched. The CDR3 totals 14 residues. TCRdb ran MiXCR on the 5' RACE reads and lists one entry per CDR3 protein. The repertoire holds about 460,000 distinct CDR3 sequences, with about 5.2% as singletons. This clonotype was counted at least ten times. Its antigen is as yet unknown. Regarding the study as a whole: Seemingly characteristic of ankylosing spondylitis blood was a TCR beta motif consisting of 7 or 8 highly homologous variants.

This sequence originates from a male donor with ankylosing spondylitis. The chain uses TRBV5-1 and TRBJ1-1; 8 nucleotides line up with TRBD1. Sequenced: blood, either unsorted or a sorted T cell fraction (not recorded which). CDR3 sequence reads: CASRPGQANTEAFF. CDR3 sequence (DNA): TGCGCCAGTAGACCGGGACAGGCGAACACTGAAGCTTTCTTT.